The 10 T cell receptor beta chains given below trace back to one sample, sequenced in a study of blood T cell repertoires in COVID-19. Repertoires were generated with immunoSEQ multiplex PCR, while TCRdb's copy carries only in-frame clones and drops some. The sample holds 300,000 or so clones, 89% seen once. Sequenced: peripheral blood. These receptors were taken from a young man who had recovered from COVID-19.

This clone was detected once. The chain links TRBV7-9 to TRBJ2-1; 7 bases line up with TRBD2. The V segment lost 0 bases and the J segment 14 bases; nucleotides outside the gene matches: 7. Germline CDR1 and CDR2: SEHNR and FQNEAQ (reference sequence). The CDR3 extends over 13 amino acids. The CDR3 nucleotides are TGTGCCAGCAGCTTAGCATCCCGCGGGAGAGAGTTCTTC. This translates into CASSLASRGREFF. Full variable domain (remainder filled in from reference TRBV7-9 and TRBJ2-1): DTGVSQNPRHKITKRGQNVTFRCDPISEHNRLYWYRQTLGQGPEFLTYFQNEAQLEKSRLLSDRFSAERPKGSFSTLEIQRTEQGDSAMYLCASSLASRGREFFGPGTRLTVL.

This chain links TRBV12-5 with TRBJ2-1, with 9 positions matching TRBD2. This CDR3 contains 15 residues. CDR1 and CDR2 from the germline V gene are LGHNT and FRNRAP. The V gene end was trimmed by 2 bases and the J gene end by 9 bases; junction bases not matched to a gene: 8. This chain's CDR3 is CASGLRASGIGEQFF. In DNA form, the CDR3 reads TGTGCTAGTGGTTTGAGGGCTAGCGGGATCGGTGAGCAGTTCTTC.

V is TRBV4-3 and J is TRBJ1-1, with D unresolved. V shed 4 bases and J shed 3 bases, with 18 bases lying between them. Germline CDR1 reads LGHNA; CDR2 reads YSLEER. The CDR3 sequence is 16 residues long. CDR3 loop: CASSPLEDPEDTEAFF. CDR3 in DNA: TGCGCCAGCAGCCCTCTGGAGGATCCTGAGGACACTGAAGCTTTCTTT.

The V call is TRBV19, the J call TRBJ1-1; D is unresolved. The CDR3 runs to 17 residues. V dropped 2 bases and J dropped 0 bases, with 16 bases sitting between them. Germline V gene lookup returns CDR1 LNHDA and CDR2 SQIVND (reference sequence). CDR3 nucleotides: TGTGCCAGTAGTATAAGAGTGAGGGAAGTTATGAACACTGAAGCTTTCTTT. Translating it yields CASSIRVREVMNTEAFF.

The chain has TRBV30 and TRBJ2-7; 11 bases map to TRBD1. CDR3 length: 14 amino acids. J was trimmed by 2 bases and V by 5 bases; bases with no gene match: 5. CDR1 and CDR2 from the germline V gene are GTSNPN and SVGIG (reference sequence). The CDR3 loop reads CAWDEGQGAYEQYF. The CDR3 DNA reads TGTGCCTGGGATGAGGGACAGGGGGCCTACGAGCAGTACTTC. The full variable domain, with the rest looked up from reference TRBV30 and TRBJ2-7, is SQTIHQWPATLVQPVGSPLSLECTVEGTSNPNLYWYRQAAGRGLQLLFYSVGIGQISSEVPQNLSASRPQDRQFILSSKKLLLSDSGFYLCAWDEGQGAYEQYFGPGTRLTVT.

This sequence joins TRBV5-1 and TRBJ2-7; 7 bases align to TRBD1. Losses at the gene ends were 3 bases for V and 7 bases for J; bases not matched to a gene: 10. Germline-derived CDR1 and CDR2 are SGHRS and YFSETQ. The CDR3 contains 14 residues. CDR3 protein: CASSSQGPPTEQYF. The DNA of the CDR3 is TGCGCCAGCAGCTCACAGGGGCCTCCTACTGAGCAGTACTTC.

This chain connects TRBV5-4 to TRBJ1-5; 9 bases are shared with TRBD1. Germline CDR1 reads SGHNT; CDR2 reads YYREEE (reference sequence). After removal of 4 bases from V and 7 bases from J, the junction contained 9 bases not matched to a gene. The CDR3 loop spans 15 amino acids. In DNA form, the CDR3 reads TGTGCCAGCAGCACCGGGACAGGGTTTGGGCAGCCCCAGCATTTT. Its protein is CASSTGTGFGQPQHF.

This sequence joins TRBV5-1 and TRBJ1-1; TRBD1 is a possible D gene (5 bases). Trimming shortened V by 0 bases and J by 8 bases, and 11 bases separated the two germline ends. The CDR3 is 13 residues long. CDR1 is SGHRS and CDR2 is YFSETQ in the germline V gene. CDR3 in amino acids: CASSLADRGEAFF. CDR3 DNA: TGCGCCAGCAGCTTGGCCGATCGGGGGGAAGCTTTCTTT.

CDR3 coding DNA: TGTGCCAGCAGTGAAGCACCCCGCGGGACCCAGCATTTT. Translation: CASSEAPRGTQHF. The chain has TRBV2 and TRBJ1-5; D is undetermined. Trimming removed 0 bases at V and 11 bases at J, with 11 bases between. This CDR3 comprises 13 residues. CDR1 is SNHLY and CDR2 is FYNNEI in the germline V gene.

The chain couples TRBV25-1 to TRBJ1-1, with D maybe TRBD1 (5 bases). Germline V gives CDR1 MGHDK, CDR2 SYGVNS. CDR3 size: 13 residues. The germline V and J ends were trimmed by 7 bases and 1 base, with 10 bases remaining between them. The CDR3 DNA reads TGTGCCAGCAAGGGACTGACGAACACTGAAGCTTTCTTT. It translates to CASKGLTNTEAFF.